This TCR beta chain was sequenced for a study of glioma-infiltrating T cells after dendritic cell vaccination. The time point here: after dendritic cell vaccination, including at tumor progression/relapse. Amplification used 60 V beta primers and 13 J beta primers. Data came from immunoSEQ multiplex PCR; TCRdb stores just in-frame clones and leaves some out. The sample lists 90,000 to 140,000 clones, roughly 90% seen once, with 2.7% in the top ten. Germline V lookup: CDR1 KGHSH, CDR2 LQKENI. The CDR3 spans 17 residues. Trimming removed 0 bases from V and 0 bases from J; junction bases left unmatched: 6.

The genes are TRBV18 and TRBJ1-2; the match to TRBD1 covers 8 bases. Specimen: blood, collected after dendritic cell vaccination. The TCR sequence derives from a human donor with glioblastoma. For the CDR3, the DNA is TGTGCCAGCTCACCACCGCGGGGGACAGGCCCTAACTATGGCTACACCTTC. The encoded protein is CASSPPRGTGPNYGYTF.